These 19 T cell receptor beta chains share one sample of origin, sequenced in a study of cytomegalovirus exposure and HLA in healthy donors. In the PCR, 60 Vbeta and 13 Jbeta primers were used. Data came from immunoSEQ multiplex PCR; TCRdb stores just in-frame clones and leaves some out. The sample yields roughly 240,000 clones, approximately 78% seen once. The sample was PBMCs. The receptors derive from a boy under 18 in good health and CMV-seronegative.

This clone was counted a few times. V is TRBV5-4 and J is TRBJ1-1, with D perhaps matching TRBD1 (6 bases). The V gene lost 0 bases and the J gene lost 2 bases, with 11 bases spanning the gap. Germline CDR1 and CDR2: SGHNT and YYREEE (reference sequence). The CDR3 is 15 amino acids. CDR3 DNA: TGTGCCAGCAGCTTGGCAGGACAGTTTAACACTGAAGCTTTCTTT. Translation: CASSLAGQFNTEAFF.

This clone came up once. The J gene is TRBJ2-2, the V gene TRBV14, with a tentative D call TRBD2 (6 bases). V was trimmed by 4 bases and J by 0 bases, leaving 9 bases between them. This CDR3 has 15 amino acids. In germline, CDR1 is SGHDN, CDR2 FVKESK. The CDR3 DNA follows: TGTGCCAGCAGCCTTAGCGGAACGAACACCGGGGAGCTGTTTTTT. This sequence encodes CASSLSGTNTGELFF.

CDR3 nucleotides: TGTGCCAGCAGCTTGGCCGGCGGGGGCAGCTCCTACGAGCAGTACTTC. It translates to CASSLAGGGSSYEQYF. The chain employs TRBV5-4 and TRBJ2-7; weak D call: TRBD2 (7 bases). Germline V lookup: CDR1 SGHNT, CDR2 YYREEE (reference sequence). The CDR3 contains 16 residues. Trimming cost V 0 bases and J 0 bases, with 13 bases left between them. Supplemented by reference TRBV5-4 and TRBJ2-7, the full variable domain reads ETGVTQSPTHLIKTRGQQVTLRCSSQSGHNTVSWYQQALGQGPQFIFQYYREEENGRGNFPPRFSGLQFPNYSSELNVNALELDDSALYLCASSLAGGGSSYEQYFGPGTRLTVT.

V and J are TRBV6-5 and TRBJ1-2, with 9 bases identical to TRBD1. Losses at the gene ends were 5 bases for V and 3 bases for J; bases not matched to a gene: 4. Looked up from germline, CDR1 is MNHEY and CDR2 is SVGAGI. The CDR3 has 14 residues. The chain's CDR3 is CASSVRQGDYGYTF. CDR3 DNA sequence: TGTGCCAGCAGTGTAAGACAGGGGGACTATGGCTACACCTTC.

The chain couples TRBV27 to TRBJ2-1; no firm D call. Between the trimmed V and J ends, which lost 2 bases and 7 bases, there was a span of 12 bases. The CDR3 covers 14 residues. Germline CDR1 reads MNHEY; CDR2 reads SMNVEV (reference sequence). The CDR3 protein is CASSLHPLWNEQFF. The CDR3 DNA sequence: TGTGCCAGCAGTTTACACCCACTCTGGAATGAGCAGTTCTTC.

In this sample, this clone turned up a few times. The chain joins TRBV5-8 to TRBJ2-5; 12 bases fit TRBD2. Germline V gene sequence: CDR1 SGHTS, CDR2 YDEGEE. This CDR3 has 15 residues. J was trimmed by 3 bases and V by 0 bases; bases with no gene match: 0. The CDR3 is CASSLGLAGEETQYF. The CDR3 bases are TGTGCCAGCAGCTTGGGACTAGCGGGAGAAGAGACCCAGTACTTC.

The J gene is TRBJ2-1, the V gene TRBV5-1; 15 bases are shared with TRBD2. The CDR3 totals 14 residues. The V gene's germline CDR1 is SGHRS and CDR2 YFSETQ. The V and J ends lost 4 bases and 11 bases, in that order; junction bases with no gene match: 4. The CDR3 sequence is CASSKGLAGGQQFF. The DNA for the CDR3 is TGCGCCAGCAGCAAGGGACTAGCGGGAGGACAGCAGTTCTTC.

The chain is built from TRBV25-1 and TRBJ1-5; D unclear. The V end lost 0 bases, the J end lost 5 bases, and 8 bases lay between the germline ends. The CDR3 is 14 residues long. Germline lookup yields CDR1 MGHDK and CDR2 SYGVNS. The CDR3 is CASSEYFTDQPQHF. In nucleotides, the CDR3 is TGTGCCAGCAGTGAATATTTTACGGATCAGCCCCAGCATTTT.

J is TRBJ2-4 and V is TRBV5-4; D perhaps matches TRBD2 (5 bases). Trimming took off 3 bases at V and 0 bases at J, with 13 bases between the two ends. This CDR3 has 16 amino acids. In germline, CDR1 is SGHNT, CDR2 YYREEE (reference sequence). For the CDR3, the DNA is TGTGCCAGCAGCTCGCCGGAGGACCGAGCCAAAAACATTCAGTACTTC. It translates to CASSSPEDRAKNIQYF.

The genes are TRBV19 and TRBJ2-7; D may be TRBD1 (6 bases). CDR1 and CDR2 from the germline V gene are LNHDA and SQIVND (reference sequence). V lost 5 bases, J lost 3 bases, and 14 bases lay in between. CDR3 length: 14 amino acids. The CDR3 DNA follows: TGTGCCAGTAGTCAGCAGGGGAACGACTACGAGCAGTACTTC. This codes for CASSQQGNDYEQYF.

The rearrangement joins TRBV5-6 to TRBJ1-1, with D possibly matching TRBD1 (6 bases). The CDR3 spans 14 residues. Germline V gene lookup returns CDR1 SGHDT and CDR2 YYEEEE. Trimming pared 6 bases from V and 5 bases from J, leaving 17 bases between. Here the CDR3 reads CASNAGGRWTEAFF. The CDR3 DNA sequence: TGTGCCAGCAACGCGGGGGGGCGTTGGACTGAAGCTTTCTTT.

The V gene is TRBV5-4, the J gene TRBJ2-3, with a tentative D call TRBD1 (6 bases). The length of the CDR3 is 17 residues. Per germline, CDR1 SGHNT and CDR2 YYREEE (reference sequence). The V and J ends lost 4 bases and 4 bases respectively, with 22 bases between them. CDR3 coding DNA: TGTGCCAGCAGCATCAGAGTACAGGGTTATAAGGCAGATACGCAGTATTTT. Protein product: CASSIRVQGYKADTQYF.

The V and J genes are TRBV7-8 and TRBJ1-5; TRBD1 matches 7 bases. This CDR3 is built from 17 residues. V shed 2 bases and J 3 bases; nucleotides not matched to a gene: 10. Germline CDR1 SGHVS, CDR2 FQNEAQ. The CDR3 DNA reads TGTGCCAGCAGCTTACTGCGGACAGGCGGGGCCAATCAGCCCCAGCATTTT. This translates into CASSLLRTGGANQPQHF.

The CDR3 protein is CASGLIPPRYGIQNTEAFF. The CDR3 bases are TGTGCTAGTGGCCTAATACCTCCGAGGTATGGCATTCAGAACACTGAAGCTTTCTTT. The V call is TRBV12-5, the J call TRBJ1-1, with D hard to call. The germline V gene has CDR1 LGHNT and CDR2 FRNRAP. Between the trimmed V and J ends, which lost 6 bases and 1 base, there was a span of 27 bases. The CDR3 is 19 amino acids.

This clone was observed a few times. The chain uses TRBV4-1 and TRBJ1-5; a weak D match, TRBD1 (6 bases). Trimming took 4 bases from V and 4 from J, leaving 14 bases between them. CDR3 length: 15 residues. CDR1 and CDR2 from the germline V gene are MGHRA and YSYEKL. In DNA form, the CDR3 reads TGCGCCAGCAGCCGAGGGGGATCAACGAATCAGCCCCAGCATTTT. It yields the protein CASSRGGSTNQPQHF.

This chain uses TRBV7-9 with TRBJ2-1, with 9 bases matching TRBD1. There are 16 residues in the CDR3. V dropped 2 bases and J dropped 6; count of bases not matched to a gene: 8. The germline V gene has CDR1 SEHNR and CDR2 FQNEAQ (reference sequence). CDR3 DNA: TGTGCCAGCAGCTTACTCTTGTGGGACAGGGTCAATGAGCAGTTCTTC. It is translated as CASSLLLWDRVNEQFF.

CDR3 in DNA: TGTGCCAGTAGTATAGTTACAGTCGACGGCTACACCTTC. It codes for CASSIVTVDGYTF. The chain links TRBV19 to TRBJ1-2; no definite D call. This CDR3 spans 13 amino acids. Germline-derived CDR1 and CDR2 are LNHDA and SQIVND (reference sequence). V was cut by 1 base and J by 8 bases, with 11 bases left in between.

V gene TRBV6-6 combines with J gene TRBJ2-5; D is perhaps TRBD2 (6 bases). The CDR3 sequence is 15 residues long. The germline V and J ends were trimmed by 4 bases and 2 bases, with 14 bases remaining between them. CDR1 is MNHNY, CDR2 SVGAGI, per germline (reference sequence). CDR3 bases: TGTGCCAGCAGTTTGGCGGGACCCTGGCAAGAGACCCAGTACTTC. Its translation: CASSLAGPWQETQYF.

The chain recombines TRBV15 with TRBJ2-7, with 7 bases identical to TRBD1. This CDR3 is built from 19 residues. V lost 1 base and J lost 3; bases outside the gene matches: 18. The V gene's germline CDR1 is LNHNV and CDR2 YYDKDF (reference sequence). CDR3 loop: CATSRGGSTGLTLVYEQYF. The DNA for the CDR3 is TGTGCCACCAGCAGAGGAGGGTCGACAGGGCTCACGCTGGTCTACGAGCAGTACTTC.